A single sample gave rise to the 13 T cell receptor beta chains below, sequenced in a study of CD4+ T cells in melanoma (dated by TCRdb to between 2021 and 2023). Library generation was performed with the immunoSEQ multiplex PCR assay. The source is immuneACCESS, and TCRdb retained only in-frame sequences with V and J called. Part of the clones is not carried over; for the studies checked, unresolved V genes explain less than half of this, and the remainder is unexplained. The sample records about 9,900 clones, roughly three quarters of which are singletons. The ten most abundant clones make up around a fifth of the sample. The sequencing sample was made of peripheral blood. These receptor sequences come from a human donor with melanoma.

The chain recombines TRBV30 with TRBJ2-7; D assignment may be TRBD1 or TRBD2 (6 bases each). CDR1 GTSNPN and CDR2 SVGIG come from the germline V gene (reference sequence). The CDR3 runs to 14 residues. Trimming took 2 bases from V and 1 from J, leaving 12 bases between them. The CDR3 loop reads CAWSRGARSYEQYF. The CDR3 nucleotides are TGTGCCTGGAGTAGGGGGGCCCGGTCCTACGAGCAGTACTTC.

In its sample, this clone was seen once. The V gene is TRBV5-5, the J gene TRBJ2-5, with 8 positions matching TRBD1. This CDR3 spans 14 amino acids. J was trimmed by 3 bases and V by 2 bases; bases with no gene match: 3. CDR1 is SGHKS, CDR2 YYEKEE, per germline (reference sequence). The CDR3 is CASSFNRGEETQYF. DNA for the CDR3: TGTGCCAGCAGCTTTAACAGGGGGGAAGAGACCCAGTACTTC.

V and J are TRBV11-3 and TRBJ2-1; 11 bases are a match to TRBD2. Germline V gene data show CDR1 as SGHNT and CDR2 as YENEEA. The CDR3 contains 15 residues. Trimming cost V 2 bases and J 8 bases; bases outside gene matches: 5. CDR3 amino acids: CASSLMGLADYEQFF. DNA for the CDR3: TGTGCCAGCAGCTTAATGGGACTAGCGGATTATGAGCAGTTCTTC.

The chain carries TRBV19 and TRBJ2-2, with D tentatively TRBD1 (6 bases). The CDR3 runs to 14 residues. The V end was cut by 3 bases, the J end by 4 bases, with 9 bases between. In germline, CDR1 is LNHDA, CDR2 SQIVND (reference sequence). This CDR3 is CASSIQGITGELFF. The CDR3 coding sequence is TGTGCCAGTAGTATCCAGGGGATCACCGGGGAGCTGTTTTTT.

In the case of this clone: A far larger clone is only one base removed, so a read error is likely. The sample contains more than one DNA sequence encoding this CDR3. This CDR3 reads CASSKWSLAADTQYF. The CDR3 coding sequence is TGCGCCAGCAGCAAGTGGTCACTAGCGGCAGATACGCAGTATTTT. The genes are TRBV5-1 and TRBJ2-3; 8 nucleotides agree with TRBD2. V shed 4 bases and J 4 bases; nucleotides not matched to a gene: 8. Germline V lookup: CDR1 SGHRS, CDR2 YFSETQ. This CDR3 contains 15 residues.

CDR3 DNA sequence: TGTGCCAGCAGTTTATGGGCACGAGGGGGCCATGGCTACACCTTC. Its translation is CASSLWARGGHGYTF. The chain combines TRBV27 with TRBJ1-2, with 7 bases aligning to TRBD1. This CDR3 contains 15 residues. Germline V gene data show CDR1 as MNHEY and CDR2 as SMNVEV (reference sequence). J lost 6 bases, V lost 1 base, and 8 bases had no gene match.

V usage is TRBV28 and J usage is TRBJ1-5; possibly TRBD1 for D (6 bases). The V end was cut by 4 bases, the J end by 5 bases, with 30 bases between. Per germline, CDR1 MDHEN and CDR2 SYDVKM. This CDR3 comprises 20 residues. The CDR3 DNA sequence: TGTGCCAGCAGTTCTCTTAGGGGCGCATTGTTGGGGGGCCGGGATCAGCCCCAGCATTTT. As protein: CASSSLRGALLGGRDQPQHF.

This clone was observed a single time. The chain couples TRBV29-1 to TRBJ1-1; no reliable D call. The V gene lost 6 bases and the J gene lost 6 bases, with 20 bases spanning the gap. The CDR3 is 14 amino acids. Germline-derived CDR1 and CDR2 are SQVTM and ANQGSEA. The CDR3 sequence is CSVVSHQHLAEAFF. The CDR3, as DNA: TGCAGCGTGGTTTCACACCAGCACCTTGCTGAAGCTTTCTTT.

V is TRBV19 and J is TRBJ2-1; D is ambiguous. The CDR3 length is 14 residues. V was trimmed by 5 bases and J by 5 bases, leaving 13 bases between them. Germline values: CDR1 LNHDA, CDR2 SQIVND (reference sequence). CDR3 bases: TGTGCCAGTAGTGTGTCCGTAAGTCACAATGAGCAGTTCTTC. Translated: CASSVSVSHNEQFF.

This clone came up a few times. The rearrangement links TRBV7-2 to TRBJ2-7; TRBD1 aligns across 8 bases. Germline assignment: CDR1 SGHTA and CDR2 FQGNSA. The length of the CDR3 is 15 residues. V was pared by 5 bases and J by 4 bases, with 10 bases of the junction left unmatched. CDR3 sequence: CASSPGTGGAYEQYF. The CDR3 bases are TGTGCCAGCAGCCCTGGGACAGGTGGAGCGTACGAGCAGTACTTC.

The rearrangement uses TRBV7-2 and TRBJ1-4, with TRBD1 matching 9 bases. CDR1 and CDR2 from the germline V gene are SGHTA and FQGNSA. V trimming: 2 bases; J trimming: 6 bases; junction bases outside the gene matches: 1. The CDR3 has 14 amino acids. The CDR3 bases are TGTGCCAGCAGCTTAAGGACAGGGGATGAAAAACTGTTTTTT. This sequence encodes CASSLRTGDEKLFF.

There are a few counts of this clone. The V and J genes are TRBV5-1 and TRBJ2-1; D gene uncertain. The V end was cut by 3 bases, the J end by 6 bases, with 10 bases between. CDR3 size: 13 residues. Per germline, CDR1 SGHRS and CDR2 YFSETQ. In DNA, the CDR3 is TGCGCCAGCAGCTCCCCTCCTAGCAATGAGCAGTTCTTC. Amino acid sequence: CASSSPPSNEQFF.

CDR3 in DNA: TGTGCCAGTAGTGAAACAGGGAGAGGTCTACAAGAGACCCAGTACTTC. It is translated as CASSETGRGLQETQYF. The chain combines TRBV19 with TRBJ2-5, with D possibly being TRBD1 (6 bases). Germline V gene sequence: CDR1 LNHDA, CDR2 SQIVND (reference sequence). This CDR3 region has 16 residues. Trimming shortened V by 5 bases and J by 2 bases, and 18 bases separated the two germline ends.